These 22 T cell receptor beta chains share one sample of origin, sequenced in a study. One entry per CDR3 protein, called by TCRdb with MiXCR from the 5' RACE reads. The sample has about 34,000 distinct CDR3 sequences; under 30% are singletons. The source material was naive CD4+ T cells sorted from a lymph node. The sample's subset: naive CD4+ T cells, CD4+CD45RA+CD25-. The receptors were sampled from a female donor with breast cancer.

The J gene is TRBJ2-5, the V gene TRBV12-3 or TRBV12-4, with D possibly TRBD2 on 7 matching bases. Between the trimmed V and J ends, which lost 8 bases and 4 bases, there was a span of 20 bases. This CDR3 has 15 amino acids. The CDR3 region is CASGSRGGLGETQYF. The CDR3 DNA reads TGTGCCAGCGGTTCCCGCGGGGGCTTGGGAGAGACCCAGTACTTC.

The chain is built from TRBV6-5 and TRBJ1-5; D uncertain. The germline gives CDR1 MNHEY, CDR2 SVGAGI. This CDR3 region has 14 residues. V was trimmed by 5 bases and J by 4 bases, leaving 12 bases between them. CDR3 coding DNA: TGTGCCAGCAGTGAGTCGAAAATTAATCAGCCCCAGCATTTT. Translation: CASSESKINQPQHF.

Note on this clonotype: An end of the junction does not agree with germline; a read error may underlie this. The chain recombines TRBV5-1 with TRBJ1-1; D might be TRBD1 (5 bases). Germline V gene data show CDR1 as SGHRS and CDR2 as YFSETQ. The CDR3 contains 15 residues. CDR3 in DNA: TGCGCCAGTAGCTCCCTGGGGCGCGTAGACACTGAAACTTTCTTT. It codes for CASSSLGRVDTETFF.

The CDR3 here is CSVGRTGQRQETQYF. In DNA, the CDR3 is TGCAGCGTTGGTAGAACGGGACAGAGACAAGAGACCCAGTACTTC. The J gene is TRBJ2-5, the V gene TRBV29-1; 7 nucleotides align to TRBD1. The CDR3 extends over 15 amino acids. The germline V gene encodes CDR1 SQVTM and CDR2 ANQGSEA. Losses at the gene ends were 4 bases for V and 2 bases for J; bases not matched to a gene: 10.

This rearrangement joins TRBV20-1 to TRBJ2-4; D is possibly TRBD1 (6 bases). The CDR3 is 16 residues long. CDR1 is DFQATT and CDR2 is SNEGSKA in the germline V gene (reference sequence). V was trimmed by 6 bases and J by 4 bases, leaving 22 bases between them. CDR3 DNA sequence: TGCAGTGCGAAAAATGGGGACACCCTTACAAAAAACATTCAGTACTTC. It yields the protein CSAKNGDTLTKNIQYF.

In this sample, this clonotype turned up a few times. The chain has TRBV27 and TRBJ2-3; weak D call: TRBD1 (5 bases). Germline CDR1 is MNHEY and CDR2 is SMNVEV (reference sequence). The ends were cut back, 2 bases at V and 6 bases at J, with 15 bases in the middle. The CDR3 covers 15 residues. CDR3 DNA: TGTGCCAGCAGTTTACTCGGCAGGGTCGGTGATACGCAGTATTTT. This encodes CASSLLGRVGDTQYF.

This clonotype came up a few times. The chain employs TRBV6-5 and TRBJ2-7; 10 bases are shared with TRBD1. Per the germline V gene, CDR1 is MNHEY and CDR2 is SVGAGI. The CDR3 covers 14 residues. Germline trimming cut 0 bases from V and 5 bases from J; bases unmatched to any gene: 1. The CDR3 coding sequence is TGTGCCAGCAGTTACTCTGGGACAGGGGACGAGCAGTACTTC. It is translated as CASSYSGTGDEQYF.

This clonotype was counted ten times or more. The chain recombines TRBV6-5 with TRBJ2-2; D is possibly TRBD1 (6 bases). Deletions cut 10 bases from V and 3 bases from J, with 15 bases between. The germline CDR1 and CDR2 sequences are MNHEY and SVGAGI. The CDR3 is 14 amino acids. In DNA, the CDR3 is TGTGCCACCCTTTACAGGGTAGACACCGGGGAGCTGTTTTTT. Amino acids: CATLYRVDTGELFF.

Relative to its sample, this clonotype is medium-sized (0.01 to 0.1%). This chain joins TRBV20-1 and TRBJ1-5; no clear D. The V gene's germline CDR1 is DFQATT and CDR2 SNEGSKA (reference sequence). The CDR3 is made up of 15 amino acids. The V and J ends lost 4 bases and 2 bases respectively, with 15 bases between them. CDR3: CSATMAARGNQPQHF. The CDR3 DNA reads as TGCAGTGCTACAATGGCGGCCCGGGGCAATCAGCCCCAGCATTTT.

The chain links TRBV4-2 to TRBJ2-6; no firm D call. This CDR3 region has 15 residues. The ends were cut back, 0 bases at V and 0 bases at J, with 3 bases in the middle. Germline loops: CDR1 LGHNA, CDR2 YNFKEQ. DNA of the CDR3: TGTGCCAGCAGCCAAGAACGCTCTGGGGCCAACGTCCTGACTTTC. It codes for CASSQERSGANVLTF.

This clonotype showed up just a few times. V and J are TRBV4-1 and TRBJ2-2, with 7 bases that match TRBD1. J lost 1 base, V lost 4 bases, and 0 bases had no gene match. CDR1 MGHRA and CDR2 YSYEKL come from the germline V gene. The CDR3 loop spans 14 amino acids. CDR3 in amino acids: CASSRDRNTGELFF. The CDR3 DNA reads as TGCGCCAGCAGCCGGGACAGGAACACCGGGGAGCTGTTTTTT.

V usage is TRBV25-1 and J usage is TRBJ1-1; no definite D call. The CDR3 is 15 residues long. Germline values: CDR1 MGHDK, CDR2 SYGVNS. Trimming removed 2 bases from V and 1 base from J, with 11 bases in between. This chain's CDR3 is CASSEGIGRNTEAFF. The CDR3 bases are TGTGCCAGCAGTGAAGGTATAGGGAGGAACACTGAAGCTTTCTTT.

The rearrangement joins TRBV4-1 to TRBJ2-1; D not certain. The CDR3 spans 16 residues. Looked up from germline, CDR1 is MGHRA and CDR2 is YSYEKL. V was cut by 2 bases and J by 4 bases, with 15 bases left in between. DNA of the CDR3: TGCGCCAGCAGCCAACTGGTCCTCAGCCAGTACAATGAGCAGTTCTTC. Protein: CASSQLVLSQYNEQFF.

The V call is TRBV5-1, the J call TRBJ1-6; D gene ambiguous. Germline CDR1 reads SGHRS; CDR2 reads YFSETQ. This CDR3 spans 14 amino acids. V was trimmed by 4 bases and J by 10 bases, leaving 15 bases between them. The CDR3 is CASSSIIGGSPLHF. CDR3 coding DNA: TGCGCCAGCAGCAGCATAATTGGCGGGTCACCCCTCCACTTT.

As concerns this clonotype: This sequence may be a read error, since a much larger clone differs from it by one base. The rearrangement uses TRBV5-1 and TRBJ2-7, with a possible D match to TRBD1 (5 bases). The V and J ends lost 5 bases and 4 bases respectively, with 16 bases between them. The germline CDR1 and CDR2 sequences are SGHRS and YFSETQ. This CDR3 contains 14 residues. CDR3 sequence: CASRDRTRRYEQYF. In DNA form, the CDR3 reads TGCGCCAGCAGGGATAGGACAAGGCGGTACGAGCAGTACTTC.

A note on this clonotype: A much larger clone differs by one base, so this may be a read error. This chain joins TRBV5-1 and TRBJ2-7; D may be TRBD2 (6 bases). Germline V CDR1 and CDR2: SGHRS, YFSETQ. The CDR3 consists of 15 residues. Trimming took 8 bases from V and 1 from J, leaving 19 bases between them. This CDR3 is CASQDPAGDSYEQYF. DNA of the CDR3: TGCGCCAGTCAAGACCCAGCGGGTGATTCCTACGAGCAGTACTTC.

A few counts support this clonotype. CDR3: CSARRLGQGHQPQHF. For the CDR3, the DNA is TGCAGTGCTAGGCGGCTAGGACAGGGGCATCAGCCCCAGCATTTT. The chain combines TRBV20-1 with TRBJ1-5; TRBD1 agrees at 9 bases. Germline values: CDR1 DFQATT, CDR2 SNEGSKA (reference sequence). The CDR3 sequence is 15 residues long. V shed 3 bases and J 5 bases; nucleotides not matched to a gene: 8.

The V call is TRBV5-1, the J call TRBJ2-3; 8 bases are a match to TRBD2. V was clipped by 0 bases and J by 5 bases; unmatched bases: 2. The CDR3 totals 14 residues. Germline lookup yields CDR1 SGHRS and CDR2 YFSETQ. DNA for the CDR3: TGCGCCAGCAGCTTGGTGCTAGCGGGAGATACGCAGTATTTT. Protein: CASSLVLAGDTQYF.

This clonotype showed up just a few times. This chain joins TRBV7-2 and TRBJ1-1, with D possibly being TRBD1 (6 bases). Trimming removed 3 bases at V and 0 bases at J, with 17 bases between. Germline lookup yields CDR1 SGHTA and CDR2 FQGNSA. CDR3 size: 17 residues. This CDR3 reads CASSFPKTGVMNTEAFF. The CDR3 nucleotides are TGTGCCAGCAGCTTTCCTAAGACAGGAGTTATGAACACTGAAGCTTTCTTT.

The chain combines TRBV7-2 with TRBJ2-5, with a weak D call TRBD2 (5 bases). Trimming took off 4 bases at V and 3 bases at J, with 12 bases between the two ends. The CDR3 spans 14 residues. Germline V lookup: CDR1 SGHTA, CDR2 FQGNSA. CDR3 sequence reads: CASSSRVGEETQYF. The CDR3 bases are TGTGCCAGCAGCTCCAGAGTGGGAGAAGAGACCCAGTACTTC.

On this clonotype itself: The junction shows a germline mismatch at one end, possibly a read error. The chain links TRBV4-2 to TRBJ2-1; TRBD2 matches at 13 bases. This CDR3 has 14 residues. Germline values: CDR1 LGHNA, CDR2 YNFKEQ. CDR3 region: CASEGTSGTQRWVF. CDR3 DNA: TGTGCCAGCGAAGGGACTAGCGGGACCCAACGGTGGGTCTTC.

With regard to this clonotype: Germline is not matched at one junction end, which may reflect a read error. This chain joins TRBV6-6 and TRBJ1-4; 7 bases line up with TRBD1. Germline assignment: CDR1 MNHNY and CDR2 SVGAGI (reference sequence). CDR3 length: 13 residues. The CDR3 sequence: CVSSYSSEGALFF. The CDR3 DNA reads TGTGTCAGCAGTTACTCGAGTGAGGGGGCGCTGTTTTTT.